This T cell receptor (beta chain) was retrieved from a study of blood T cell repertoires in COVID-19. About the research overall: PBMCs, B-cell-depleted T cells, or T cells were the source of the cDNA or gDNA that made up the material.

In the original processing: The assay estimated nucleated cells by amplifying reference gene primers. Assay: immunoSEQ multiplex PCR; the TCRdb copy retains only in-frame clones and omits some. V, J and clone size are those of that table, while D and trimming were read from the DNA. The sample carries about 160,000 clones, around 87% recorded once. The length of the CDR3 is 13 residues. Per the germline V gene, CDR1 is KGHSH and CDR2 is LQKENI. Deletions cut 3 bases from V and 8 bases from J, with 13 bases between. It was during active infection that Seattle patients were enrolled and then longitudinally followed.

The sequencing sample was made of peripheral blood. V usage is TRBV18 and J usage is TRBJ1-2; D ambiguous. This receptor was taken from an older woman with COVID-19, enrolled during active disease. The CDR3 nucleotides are TGTGCCAGCTCACCCTCGGGATTCCTGGGCTACACCTTC. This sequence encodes CASSPSGFLGYTF.